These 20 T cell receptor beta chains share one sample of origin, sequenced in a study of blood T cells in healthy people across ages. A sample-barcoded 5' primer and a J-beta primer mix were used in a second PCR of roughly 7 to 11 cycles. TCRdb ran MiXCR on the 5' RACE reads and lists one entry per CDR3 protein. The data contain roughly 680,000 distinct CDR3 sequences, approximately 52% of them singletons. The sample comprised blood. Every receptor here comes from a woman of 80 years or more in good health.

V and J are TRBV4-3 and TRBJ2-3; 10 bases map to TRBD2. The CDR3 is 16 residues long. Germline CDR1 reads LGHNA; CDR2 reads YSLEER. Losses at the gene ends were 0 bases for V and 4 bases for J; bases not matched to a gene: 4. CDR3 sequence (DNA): TGCGCCAGCAGCCAAGAAATAGCGGGAGGCGCAGATACGCAGTATTTT. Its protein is CASSQEIAGGADTQYF.

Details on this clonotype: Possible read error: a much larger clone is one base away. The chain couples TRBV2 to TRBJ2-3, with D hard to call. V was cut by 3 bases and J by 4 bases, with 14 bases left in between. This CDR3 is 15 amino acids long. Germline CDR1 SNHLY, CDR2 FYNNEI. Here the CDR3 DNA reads TGTGCCAGCAGTGAGGGTCCGGGCTCTCCAGATACGCAGTATTTT. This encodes CASSEGPGSPDTQYF.

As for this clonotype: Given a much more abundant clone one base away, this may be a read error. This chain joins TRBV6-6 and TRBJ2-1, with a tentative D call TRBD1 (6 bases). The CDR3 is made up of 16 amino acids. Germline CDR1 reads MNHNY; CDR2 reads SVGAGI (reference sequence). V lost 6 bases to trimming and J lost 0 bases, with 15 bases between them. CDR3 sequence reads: CASRGWLGGSYNEQFF. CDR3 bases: TGTGCCAGCAGGGGGTGGTTAGGGGGCTCCTACAATGAGCAGTTCTTC.

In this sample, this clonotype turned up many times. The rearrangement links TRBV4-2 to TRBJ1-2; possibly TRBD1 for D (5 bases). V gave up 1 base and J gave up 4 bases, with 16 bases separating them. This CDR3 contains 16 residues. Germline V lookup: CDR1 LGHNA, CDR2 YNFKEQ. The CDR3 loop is CASSQGLGAQFYGYTF. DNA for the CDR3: TGTGCCAGCAGCCAAGGACTAGGGGCGCAATTCTATGGCTACACCTTC.

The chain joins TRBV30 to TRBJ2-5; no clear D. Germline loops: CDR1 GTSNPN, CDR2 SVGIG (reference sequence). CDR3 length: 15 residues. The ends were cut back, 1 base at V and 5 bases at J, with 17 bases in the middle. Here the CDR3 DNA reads TGTGCCTGGAGTGCTAGGTTCGGTTTGGGGGAGACCCAGTACTTC. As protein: CAWSARFGLGETQYF.

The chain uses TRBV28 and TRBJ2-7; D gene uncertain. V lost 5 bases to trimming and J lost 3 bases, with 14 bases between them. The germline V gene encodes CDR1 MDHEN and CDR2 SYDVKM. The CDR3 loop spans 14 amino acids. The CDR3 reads CASSRAWLIYEQYF. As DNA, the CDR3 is TGTGCCAGCAGTCGGGCGTGGCTGATCTACGAGCAGTACTTC.

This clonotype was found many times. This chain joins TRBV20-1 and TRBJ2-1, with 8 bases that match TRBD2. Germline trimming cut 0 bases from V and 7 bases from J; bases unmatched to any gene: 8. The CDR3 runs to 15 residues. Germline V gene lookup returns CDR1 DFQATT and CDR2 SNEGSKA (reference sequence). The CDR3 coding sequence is TGCAGTGCTAGAGATCGAGGGCGGGGGGAGAATGAGCAGTTCTTC. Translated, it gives CSARDRGRGENEQFF.

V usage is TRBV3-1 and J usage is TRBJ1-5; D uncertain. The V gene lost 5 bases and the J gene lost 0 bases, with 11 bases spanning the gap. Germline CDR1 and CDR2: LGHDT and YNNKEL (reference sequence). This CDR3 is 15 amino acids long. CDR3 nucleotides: TGTGCCAGCAGCGATACATTCGATAGCAATCAGCCCCAGCATTTT. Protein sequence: CASSDTFDSNQPQHF.

CDR3 nucleotide sequence: TGCGCCAGTTCAACCCAGCCCGTGGGGTCCTACAATGAGCAGTTCTTC. Translation: CASSTQPVGSYNEQFF. The V and J genes are TRBV5-1 and TRBJ2-1; no clear D gene. In germline, CDR1 is SGHRS, CDR2 YFSETQ. The V end lost 8 bases, the J end lost 1 base, and 19 bases lay between the germline ends. CDR3 length: 16 residues.

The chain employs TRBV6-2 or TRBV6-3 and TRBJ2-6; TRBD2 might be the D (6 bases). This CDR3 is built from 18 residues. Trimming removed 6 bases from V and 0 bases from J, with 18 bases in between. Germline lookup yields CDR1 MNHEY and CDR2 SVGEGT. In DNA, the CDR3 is TGTGCCAGCAGCCCAATCAGGGAGGTGTACTCTGGGGCCAACGTCCTGACTTTC. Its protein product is CASSPIREVYSGANVLTF.

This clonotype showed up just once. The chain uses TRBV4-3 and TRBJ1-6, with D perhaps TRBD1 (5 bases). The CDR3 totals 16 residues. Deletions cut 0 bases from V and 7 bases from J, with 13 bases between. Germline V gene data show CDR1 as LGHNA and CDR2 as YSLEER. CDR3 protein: CASSQDPAGPNSPLHF. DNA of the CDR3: TGCGCCAGCAGCCAAGATCCGGCAGGGCCGAATTCACCCCTCCACTTT.

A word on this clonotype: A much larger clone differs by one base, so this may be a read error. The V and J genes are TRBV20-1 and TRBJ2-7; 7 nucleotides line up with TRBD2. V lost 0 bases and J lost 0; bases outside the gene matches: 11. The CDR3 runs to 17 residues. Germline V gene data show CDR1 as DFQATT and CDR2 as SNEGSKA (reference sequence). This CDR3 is CSARDTSAGIISYEQYF. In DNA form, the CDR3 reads TGCAGTGCTAGAGATACGTCAGCGGGAATAATCTCCTACGAGCAGTACTTC.

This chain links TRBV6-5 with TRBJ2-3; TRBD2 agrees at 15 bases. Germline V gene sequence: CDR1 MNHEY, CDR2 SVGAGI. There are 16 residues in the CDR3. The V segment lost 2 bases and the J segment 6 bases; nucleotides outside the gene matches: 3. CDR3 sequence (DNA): TGTGCCAGCAGTTACGGCGGGACTAGCGGGAGGGATACGCAGTATTTT. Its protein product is CASSYGGTSGRDTQYF.

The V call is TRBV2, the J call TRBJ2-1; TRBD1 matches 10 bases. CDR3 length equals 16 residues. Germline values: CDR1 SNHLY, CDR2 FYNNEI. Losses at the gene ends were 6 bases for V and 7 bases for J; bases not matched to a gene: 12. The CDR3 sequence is CASRGPPGQGSNEQFF. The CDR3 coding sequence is TGTGCCAGCAGGGGCCCTCCGGGACAGGGGTCGAATGAGCAGTTCTTC.

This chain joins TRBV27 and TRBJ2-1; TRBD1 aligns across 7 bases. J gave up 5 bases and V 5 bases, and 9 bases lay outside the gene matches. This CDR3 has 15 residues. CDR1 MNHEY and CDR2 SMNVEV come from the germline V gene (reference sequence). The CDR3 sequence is CASSPGTDFDNEQFF. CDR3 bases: TGTGCCAGCAGTCCCGGGACAGACTTTGACAATGAGCAGTTCTTC.

DNA of the CDR3: TGTGCCAGCAGCCAGTGGTTGGCAGCGGGGGATCCCTACGAGCAGTACTTC. Its protein is CASSQWLAAGDPYEQYF. V and J are TRBV3-1 and TRBJ2-7; 8 bases align to TRBD2. Germline CDR1 reads LGHDT; CDR2 reads YNNKEL (reference sequence). CDR3 length: 17 residues. V lost 3 bases, J lost 2 bases, and 12 bases stayed unmatched.

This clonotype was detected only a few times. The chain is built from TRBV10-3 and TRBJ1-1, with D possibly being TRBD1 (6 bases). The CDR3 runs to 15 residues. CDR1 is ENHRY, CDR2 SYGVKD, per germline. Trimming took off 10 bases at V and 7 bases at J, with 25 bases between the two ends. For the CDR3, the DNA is TGTGCCACCAAACTTTCGGAGACAGGCGGTGGTGAAGCTTTCTTT. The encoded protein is CATKLSETGGGEAFF.

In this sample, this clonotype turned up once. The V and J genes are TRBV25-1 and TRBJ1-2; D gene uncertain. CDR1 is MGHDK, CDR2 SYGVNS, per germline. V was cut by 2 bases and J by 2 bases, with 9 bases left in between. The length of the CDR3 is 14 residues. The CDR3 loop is CASSEGGRNYGYTF. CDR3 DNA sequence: TGTGCCAGCAGTGAAGGCGGCAGAAACTATGGCTACACCTTC.

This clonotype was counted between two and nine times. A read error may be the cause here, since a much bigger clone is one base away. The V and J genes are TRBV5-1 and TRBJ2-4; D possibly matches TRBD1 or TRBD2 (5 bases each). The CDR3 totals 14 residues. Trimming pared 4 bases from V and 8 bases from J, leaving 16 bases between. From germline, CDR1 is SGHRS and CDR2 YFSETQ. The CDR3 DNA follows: TGCGCCAGCAGCGTGACGGGGCAGGGAGACATTCAGTACTTC. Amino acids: CASSVTGQGDIQYF.

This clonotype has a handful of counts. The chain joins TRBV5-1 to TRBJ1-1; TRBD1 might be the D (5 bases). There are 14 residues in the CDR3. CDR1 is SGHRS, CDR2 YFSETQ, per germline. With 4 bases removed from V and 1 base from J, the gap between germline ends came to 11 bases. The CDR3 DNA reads TGCGCCAGCAGCGGCAACACAGGGAACACTGAAGCTTTCTTT. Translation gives CASSGNTGNTEAFF.